Presented here are 23 T cell receptor beta chains from one specimen sequenced in a study of radiotherapy plus CTLA-4 blockade in lung cancer. Profiled with immunoSEQ multiplex PCR; TCRdb holds only in-frame clones, not every one. The sample has more than 55,000 clones, approximately 80% seen once; the top ten hold 6% to 7%. The sequencing used peripheral blood, collected from a patient treated with radiotherapy plus ipilimumab. The source of these receptors is a human donor with non-small cell lung cancer whose response to radiotherapy plus ipilimumab could not be evaluated.

The V gene is TRBV7-8, the J gene TRBJ2-3, with 7 bases lining up with TRBD2. The CDR3 runs to 12 residues. The V and J ends lost 5 bases and 6 bases, in that order; junction bases with no gene match: 2. CDR1 and CDR2 (germline): SGHVS, FQNEAQ. The CDR3 bases are TGTGCCAGCAGCAGCGGGGCGGATACGCAGTATTTT. As protein: CASSSGADTQYF.

V gene TRBV5-5 combines with J gene TRBJ1-1; D is perhaps TRBD1 (6 bases). CDR3 length equals 16 residues. Germline-derived CDR1 and CDR2 are SGHKS and YYEKEE (reference sequence). The V end lost 1 base, the J end lost 2 bases, and 15 bases lay between the germline ends. CDR3 DNA: TGTGCCAGCAGCTTGAACCCGGGACACCCAAACACTGAAGCTTTCTTT. This codes for CASSLNPGHPNTEAFF.

This clone has just one count. The genes are TRBV28 and TRBJ1-4; D gene ambiguous. The CDR3 spans 15 residues. Trimming removed 8 bases from V and 8 bases from J, with 21 bases in between. Germline CDR1 and CDR2: MDHEN and SYDVKM. CDR3 DNA sequence: TGTGCCAGCGCTTGGGCCGCCGCCGGTGGGGAAAAACTGTTTTTT. Translation gives CASAWAAAGGEKLFF.

The genes are TRBV4-1 and TRBJ1-1; 8 nucleotides match TRBD1. V was clipped by 4 bases and J by 1 base; unmatched bases: 2. Germline V gene data show CDR1 as MGHRA and CDR2 as YSYEKL. This CDR3 has 14 residues. The CDR3 nucleotides read TGCGCCAGCAGCCGAACAGGGGGGAACACTGAAGCTTTCTTT. The encoded protein is CASSRTGGNTEAFF.

V is TRBV9 and J is TRBJ2-3; unclear D gene. Trimming shortened V by 3 bases and J by 0 bases, and 5 bases separated the two germline ends. This CDR3 is 13 amino acids long. The germline V gene has CDR1 SGDLS and CDR2 YYNGEE. CDR3 region: CASSASSTDTQYF. The CDR3 nucleotides are TGTGCCAGCAGCGCGTCTAGCACAGATACGCAGTATTTT.

This chain uses TRBV19 with TRBJ1-1; the match to TRBD1 covers 11 bases. Germline trimming cut 6 bases from V and 2 bases from J; bases unmatched to any gene: 8. Germline V gives CDR1 LNHDA, CDR2 SQIVND (reference sequence). CDR3 length equals 16 residues. The CDR3 is CASRDRGHSSNTEAFF. The CDR3 DNA follows: TGTGCCAGTAGGGACAGGGGGCATTCAAGTAACACTGAAGCTTTCTTT.

The gene calls are TRBV5-1 and TRBJ2-7; 7 nucleotides match TRBD1. Unmatched junction bases numbered 10, after V lost 4 bases and J lost 0 bases. CDR3 length equals 16 residues. Germline CDR1 is SGHRS and CDR2 is YFSETQ. CDR3 DNA sequence: TGCGCCAGCAGCCCCAGTACAGGGGAACTCTCCTACGAGCAGTACTTC. Its translation: CASSPSTGELSYEQYF.

The V call is TRBV29-1, the J call TRBJ2-5; no definite D call. CDR3 length: 14 residues. The germline V gene encodes CDR1 SQVTM and CDR2 ANQGSEA. The V end lost 6 bases, the J end lost 2 bases, and 16 bases lay between the germline ends. This CDR3 is CSVGSHPGQETQYF. As DNA, the CDR3 is TGCAGCGTGGGTTCTCACCCAGGTCAAGAGACCCAGTACTTC. The complete variable domain, with remaining parts taken from reference TRBV29-1 and TRBJ2-5, reads SAVISQKPSRDICQRGTSLTIQCQVDSQVTMMFWYRQQPGQSLTLIATANQGSEATYESGFVIDKFPISRPNLTFSTLTVSNMSPEDSSIYLCSVGSHPGQETQYFGPGTRLLVL.

On this clone itself: Other DNA sequences of this sample code for an identical CDR3. The chain links TRBV7-2 to TRBJ2-5; 8 bases match TRBD2. The CDR3 is made up of 17 amino acids. The V gene's germline CDR1 is SGHTA and CDR2 FQGNSA. V gave up 2 bases and J gave up 4 bases; unmatched junction bases: 12. CDR3 nucleotides: TGTGCCAGCAGCTTAAGTCTCGGCGGGAGGTGGGGAGAGACCCAGTACTTC. Protein: CASSLSLGGRWGETQYF.

This chain connects TRBV5-1 to TRBJ2-5; 7 bases are a match to TRBD2. CDR1 and CDR2 from the germline V gene are SGHRS and YFSETQ. V lost 3 bases to trimming and J lost 1 base; unmatched junction nucleotides: 6. The CDR3 extends over 15 amino acids. As DNA, the CDR3 is TGCGCCAGCAGCTCCCCCAGCGGGGCCCAAGAGACCCAGTACTTC. Translating gives CASSSPSGAQETQYF.

Concerning this clone itself: The CDR3 does not close with the conserved phenylalanine or tryptophan, likely indicating a read error. Because the CDR3's place on the DNA is in doubt, the DNA is left out and the CDR3 is given as listed by TCRdb. The chain recombines TRBV5-1 with TRBJ2-7; no DNA check was done on the table's D call, TRBD1. CDR1 and CDR2 from the germline V gene are SGHRS and YFSETQ. The CDR3 sequence runs 12 residues, both termini included. The CDR3 loop is CASSFNRPQKAL.

CDR3 sequence (DNA): TGTGCCAGCTCACCACCGAACAGTAACTATGGCTACACCTTC. Amino acids: CASSPPNSNYGYTF. V usage is TRBV18 and J usage is TRBJ1-2; no clear D gene. The CDR3 spans 14 residues. The V end lost 0 bases, the J end lost 1 base, and 6 bases lay between the germline ends. The germline V gene encodes CDR1 KGHSH and CDR2 LQKENI.

This chain joins TRBV9 and TRBJ2-5; tentative D call: TRBD1 (5 bases). CDR3 length: 16 residues. Trimming shortened V by 0 bases and J by 0 bases, and 12 bases separated the two germline ends. CDR1 SGDLS and CDR2 YYNGEE come from the germline V gene. The CDR3 DNA follows: TGTGCCAGCAGCGTAGCTGGGGCCGTGTACCAAGAGACCCAGTACTTC. Translating gives CASSVAGAVYQETQYF.

The J gene is TRBJ2-7, the V gene TRBV10-3; D is ambiguous. Germline values: CDR1 ENHRY, CDR2 SYGVKD. Deletions cut 4 bases from V and 4 bases from J, with 14 bases between. The CDR3 spans 14 residues. The CDR3 DNA reads TGTGCCATCAGTGGTGGGTTGGTCGGGTACGAGCAGTACTTC. This translates into CAISGGLVGYEQYF.

CDR3: CASSSPASGGPSYNEQFF. As DNA, the CDR3 is TGTGCCAGCAGCTCCCCTGCTAGCGGGGGGCCCTCCTACAATGAGCAGTTCTTC. The genes are TRBV7-9 and TRBJ2-1, with 11 bases identical to TRBD2. CDR1 SEHNR and CDR2 FQNEAQ come from the germline V gene (reference sequence). V was pared by 4 bases and J by 0 bases, with 8 bases of the junction left unmatched. The CDR3 loop spans 18 amino acids. Based on the CDR3 plus reference TRBV7-9 and TRBJ2-1, the full variable domain is DTGVSQNPRHKITKRGQNVTFRCDPISEHNRLYWYRQTLGQGPEFLTYFQNEAQLEKSRLLSDRFSAERPKGSFSTLEIQRTEQGDSAMYLCASSSPASGGPSYNEQFFGPGTRLTVL.

The chain uses TRBV6-1 and TRBJ1-4; D gene unclear. Trimming removed 3 bases at V and 6 bases at J, with 5 bases between. This CDR3 region has 12 residues. CDR1 and CDR2 (germline): MNHNS, SASEGT. The CDR3 DNA is TGTGCCAGCAGTGATCTCGATGAAAAACTGTTTTTT. Its translation is CASSDLDEKLFF.

The chain uses TRBV4-1 and TRBJ1-2; no clear D gene. The CDR3 has 15 amino acids. Germline V lookup: CDR1 MGHRA, CDR2 YSYEKL. Deletions cut 0 bases from V and 4 bases from J, with 12 bases between. CDR3 amino acids: CASSQDSSVGYGYTF. The DNA for the CDR3 is TGCGCCAGCAGCCAAGATTCGTCAGTTGGCTATGGCTACACCTTC.

The chain joins TRBV5-4 to TRBJ1-1, with D maybe TRBD1 (5 bases). Germline CDR1 and CDR2: SGHNT and YYREEE (reference sequence). The CDR3 totals 16 residues. V gave up 4 bases and J gave up 1 base, with 17 bases separating them. Here the CDR3 DNA reads TGTGCCAGCAGCCCCTCTTACGGGCAGGGGAACACTGAAGCTTTCTTT. Translated, it gives CASSPSYGQGNTEAFF.

The genes are TRBV6-1 and TRBJ1-1; D is perhaps TRBD1 (6 bases). The V gene's germline CDR1 is MNHNS and CDR2 SASEGT. Trimming removed 8 bases from V and 0 bases from J, with 13 bases in between. The length of the CDR3 is 14 residues. The CDR3 here is CASFWQGMNTEAFF. The CDR3 DNA follows: TGTGCCAGCTTTTGGCAGGGGATGAACACTGAAGCTTTCTTT.

This chain links TRBV5-4 with TRBJ1-1; no firm D call. V shed 1 base and J shed 1 base, with 8 bases lying between them. The germline V gene has CDR1 SGHNT and CDR2 YYREEE (reference sequence). This CDR3 has 14 residues. CDR3 bases: TGTGCCAGCAGCTTGCAACAGCCGAACACTGAAGCTTTCTTT. Translating gives CASSLQQPNTEAFF. Complete variable domain (other parts from reference TRBV5-4 and TRBJ1-1): ETGVTQSPTHLIKTRGQQVTLRCSSQSGHNTVSWYQQALGQGPQFIFQYYREEENGRGNFPPRFSGLQFPNYSSELNVNALELDDSALYLCASSLQQPNTEAFFGQGTRLTVV.

The genes are TRBV27 and TRBJ2-2; 11 bases align to TRBD2. V dropped 0 bases and J dropped 7; count of bases not matched to a gene: 10. CDR3 length equals 18 residues. Germline V lookup: CDR1 MNHEY, CDR2 SMNVEV (reference sequence). CDR3 bases: TGTGCCAGCAGTTTATCGAAGGTAGCGGGAGGGCCCATCGGGGAGCTGTTTTTT. Translating it yields CASSLSKVAGGPIGELFF.

The chain employs TRBV28 and TRBJ2-7; TRBD1 is a possible D gene (5 bases). Trimming pared 4 bases from V and 3 bases from J, leaving 19 bases between. Germline loops: CDR1 MDHEN, CDR2 SYDVKM. There are 16 residues in the CDR3. This CDR3 is CASSYDPRQGLYEQYF. CDR3 bases: TGTGCCAGCAGTTATGACCCGAGGCAGGGTCTCTACGAGCAGTACTTC.

V and J are TRBV7-8 and TRBJ2-1, with 9 bases lining up with TRBD1. The CDR3 spans 15 residues. CDR1 is SGHVS, CDR2 FQNEAQ, per germline. V gave up 2 bases and J gave up 6 bases; unmatched junction bases: 5. CDR3 sequence (DNA): TGTGCCAGCAGCTTATGGGGACAGGGCCTCAATGAGCAGTTCTTC. Encoded protein: CASSLWGQGLNEQFF. Full variable domain (outside the CDR3, taken from reference TRBV7-8 and TRBJ2-1): GAGVSQSPRYKVAKRGQDVALRCDPISGHVSLFWYQQALGQGPEFLTYFQNEAQLDKSGLPSDRFFAERPEGSVSTLKIQRTQQEDSAVYLCASSLWGQGLNEQFFGPGTRLTVL.